These 18 T cell receptor beta chains share one sample of origin, sequenced in a study of CD8+ T cells in alopecia areata. Extracted from the samples, RNA was reverse transcribed into cDNA to serve as the sequencing template. Only in-frame clones appear in the TCRdb table, and some are missing; sequencing was by immunoSEQ multiplex PCR. The table lists 200,000 to 250,000 clones, 50% to 70% of them singletons. Treatment meaning: oral pan-JAK inhibitor, 5-10 mg twice daily. The sequencing here drew on CD4+ T cells sorted from blood, taken at week 4, from a patient treated with tofacitinib. These receptors were collected from a human donor with alopecia areata.

This clone was counted only a few times. J is TRBJ1-5 and V is TRBV30, with a possible D match to TRBD1 (6 bases). V was trimmed by 2 bases and J by 6 bases, leaving 17 bases between them. Germline assignment: CDR1 GTSNPN and CDR2 SVGIG (reference sequence). There are 15 residues in the CDR3. This CDR3 reads CAWSSTRGGGQPQHF. The CDR3 nucleotides are TGTGCCTGGAGTTCCACCCGGGGGGGCGGTCAGCCCCAGCATTTT.

The chain employs TRBV11-2 and TRBJ2-1; D remains unclear. V dropped 4 bases and J dropped 0 bases, with 10 bases sitting between them. The germline gives CDR1 SGHAT, CDR2 FQNNGV. The CDR3 is made up of 15 amino acids. As DNA, the CDR3 is TGTGCCAGCAGCTCACCGAGGAGCTCCTACAATGAGCAGTTCTTC. Translated: CASSSPRSSYNEQFF.

The chain joins TRBV23-1 to TRBJ2-3, with 9 bases fitting TRBD1. TRBV23-1 is an ORF, and what it does is uncertain. Trimming took 3 bases from V and 3 from J; bases not matched to a gene: 10. The CDR3 is 17 amino acids. The CDR3 nucleotides read TGCGCCAGCAGTCAGTACTACCGGGACAGGGAAACAGATACGCAGTATTTT. Its translation is CASSQYYRDRETDTQYF.

V is TRBV7-2 and J is TRBJ2-2; 9 bases line up with TRBD1. Germline CDR1 and CDR2: SGHTA and FQGNSA. This CDR3 contains 16 residues. V trimming: 2 bases; J trimming: 5 bases; junction bases outside the gene matches: 6. CDR3 sequence: CASSLHGTGLTGELFF. CDR3 bases: TGTGCCAGCAGCTTACACGGGACAGGGCTTACCGGGGAGCTGTTTTTT.

The chain employs TRBV14 and TRBJ2-7; TRBD1 or TRBD2 may be the D gene (5 bases each). Germline assignment: CDR1 SGHDN and CDR2 FVKESK. The CDR3 extends over 14 amino acids. Trimming removed 3 bases at V and 1 base at J, with 10 bases between. DNA for the CDR3: TGTGCCAGCAGCCAGAGGGACGGATCCTACGAGCAGTACTTC. Translating gives CASSQRDGSYEQYF.

The chain links TRBV29-1 to TRBJ1-1, with TRBD1 identical over 7 bases. Trimming cost V 3 bases and J 0 bases; bases outside gene matches: 4. This CDR3 spans 14 amino acids. Germline V gene lookup returns CDR1 SQVTM and CDR2 ANQGSEA. The chain's CDR3 is CSVEKRGLNTEAFF. The DNA of the CDR3 is TGCAGCGTTGAGAAAAGGGGGCTGAACACTGAAGCTTTCTTT.

This sequence joins TRBV29-1 and TRBJ1-2; D call uncertain. This CDR3 is built from 15 residues. Per germline, CDR1 SQVTM and CDR2 ANQGSEA. The V and J ends lost 3 bases and 6 bases respectively, with 20 bases between them. The CDR3 DNA sequence: TGCAGCGTTGATTTTAATGGCAATGGCCCTAATGGCTACACCTTC. This sequence encodes CSVDFNGNGPNGYTF.

The chain uses TRBV19 and TRBJ2-7; 8 bases align to TRBD1. The V gene's germline CDR1 is LNHDA and CDR2 SQIVND (reference sequence). The CDR3 is 15 residues long. The V gene end was trimmed by 5 bases and the J gene end by 7 bases; junction bases not matched to a gene: 13. CDR3 nucleotide sequence: TGTGCCAGTAGTTCGTCCGGGACAGGTCCTCGGGAGCAGTACTTC. Translating it yields CASSSSGTGPREQYF.

The rearrangement uses TRBV30 and TRBJ1-2; D gene ambiguous. CDR1 and CDR2 from the germline V gene are GTSNPN and SVGIG (reference sequence). The CDR3 spans 13 residues. V was clipped by 4 bases and J by 2 bases, with 11 bases between them. The CDR3 DNA reads TGTGCCTGGACAGACGGAAAAAACTATGGCTACACCTTC. Its protein product is CAWTDGKNYGYTF.

With regard to this clone: The sample contains more than one DNA sequence encoding this CDR3. J is TRBJ1-2 and V is TRBV29-1, with 8 bases fitting TRBD1. CDR1 is SQVTM, CDR2 ANQGSEA, per germline. There are 12 residues in the CDR3. With 2 bases clipped from V and 7 bases from J, the junction kept 3 bases outside the gene matches. CDR3 amino acids: CSVESTGVGYTF. The CDR3 DNA reads TGCAGCGTTGAATCGACAGGGGTTGGCTACACCTTC.

The V gene is TRBV7-9, the J gene TRBJ2-1; no firm D call. There are 13 residues in the CDR3. V was cut by 5 bases and J by 10 bases, with 15 bases left in between. The germline CDR1 and CDR2 sequences are SEHNR and FQNEAQ (reference sequence). CDR3 region: CASSNPALGEQFF. CDR3 coding DNA: TGTGCCAGCAGCAACCCGGCCCTTGGGGAGCAGTTCTTC.

The chain links TRBV29-1 to TRBJ1-1; D possibly corresponds to TRBD1 (5 bases). The germline V gene has CDR1 SQVTM and CDR2 ANQGSEA. V was clipped by 6 bases and J by 0 bases, with 14 bases between them. The CDR3 has 14 residues. CDR3 amino acids: CSVGLGVMNTEAFF. As DNA, the CDR3 is TGCAGCGTCGGCTTGGGGGTAATGAACACTGAAGCTTTCTTT. The whole variable domain, remainder taken from reference TRBV29-1 and TRBJ1-1, is SAVISQKPSRDICQRGTSLTIQCQVDSQVTMMFWYRQQPGQSLTLIATANQGSEATYESGFVIDKFPISRPNLTFSTLTVSNMSPEDSSIYLCSVGLGVMNTEAFFGQGTRLTVV.

The chain links TRBV30 to TRBJ1-5; 7 positions agree with TRBD1. V gave up 2 bases and J gave up 3 bases; unmatched junction bases: 7. Per the germline V gene, CDR1 is GTSNPN and CDR2 is SVGIG (reference sequence). The CDR3 extends over 15 amino acids. CDR3 sequence (DNA): TGTGCCTGGAGTTTTACCGGGACAGTCAATCAGCCCCAGCATTTT. It translates to CAWSFTGTVNQPQHF.

The V call is TRBV11-3, the J call TRBJ2-3; D call uncertain. Per the germline V gene, CDR1 is SGHNT and CDR2 is YENEEA. Trimming pared 0 bases from V and 6 bases from J, leaving 16 bases between. This CDR3 contains 16 residues. As DNA, the CDR3 is TGTGCCAGCAGCTTAGAGGTCCCGTCGTTAGGGGATACGCAGTATTTT. Its protein product is CASSLEVPSLGDTQYF.

The sample holds one count of this clone. Other DNA sequences in this specimen translate into the identical CDR3. The J gene is TRBJ1-2, the V gene TRBV29-1; no reliable D call. CDR1 is SQVTM, CDR2 ANQGSEA, per germline. Trimming removed 4 bases from V and 4 bases from J, with 7 bases in between. The CDR3 is 11 amino acids. CDR3 sequence (DNA): TGCAGCGTTGGTGAGGGCTATGGCTACACCTTC. This gives the protein CSVGEGYGYTF.

The chain uses TRBV28 and TRBJ1-1; D is undetermined. The V gene's germline CDR1 is MDHEN and CDR2 SYDVKM. The CDR3 covers 14 residues. The V end lost 4 bases, the J end lost 4 bases, and 13 bases lay between the germline ends. The CDR3 protein is CASSSDGEVTEAFF. Written as DNA, the CDR3 is TGTGCCAGCAGTTCGGACGGGGAGGTCACTGAAGCTTTCTTT. The whole variable domain, remainder taken from reference TRBV28 and TRBJ1-1, is DVKVTQSSRYLVKRTGEKVFLECVQDMDHENMFWYRQDPGLGLRLIYFSYDVKMKEKGDIPEGYSVSREKKERFSLILESASTNQTSMYLCASSSDGEVTEAFFGQGTRLTVV.

The chain employs TRBV27 and TRBJ1-5; tentatively, D is TRBD1 (5 bases). V lost 6 bases and J 6 bases, leaving 18 bases between the germline ends. CDR1 and CDR2 from the germline V gene are MNHEY and SMNVEV (reference sequence). The CDR3 totals 15 residues. The CDR3 reads CASSPDRSLVQPQHF. The CDR3 DNA reads as TGTGCCAGCAGCCCCGACAGATCGTTGGTTCAGCCCCAGCATTTT.

This clone was observed a handful of times. This chain links TRBV4-3 with TRBJ2-1; D gene uncertain. CDR1 is LGHNA and CDR2 is YSLEER in the germline V gene. Trimming took 1 base from V and 3 from J, leaving 10 bases between them. This CDR3 is 15 amino acids long. This chain's CDR3 is CASSQALTNYNEQFF. The DNA for the CDR3 is TGCGCCAGCAGCCAAGCCCTAACCAACTACAATGAGCAGTTCTTC.